The rows below give T cell receptor beta chains drawn from one sample of a study of blood T cell repertoires in COVID-19. This table comes from immunoSEQ multiplex PCR, and its TCRdb copy is limited to in-frame clones, with some not included. This sample carries approximately 120,000 clones, about 90% of them seen once, and the ten largest clones take around 2%. Sequenced material: peripheral blood. These receptors were taken from a man in his forties or fifties with COVID-19, enrolled during active disease. Each CDR3 is given with its conserved first and last residue. A D gene is named only where the DNA matches it firmly. Clone sizes are given selectively: once, few, many, or a class where the clone is expanded.

DNA	CDR3	size	J	V	D
TGTGCCAGCCCCGATAGCGGGAGAAACACCGGGGAGCTGTTTTTT	CASPDSGRNTGELFF	NA	TRBJ2-2	TRBV7-8	TRBD2
TGTGCCAGCAGCTATACCGGGACTAGCGGACCCACAGATACGCAGTATTTT	CASSYTGTSGPTDTQYF	once	TRBJ2-3	TRBV14	TRBD2
TGTGCCAGCAGTCCAACAGGGGGCGGAAACACCATATATTTT	CASSPTGGGNTIYF	NA	TRBJ1-3	TRBV28	TRBD1
TGTGCCAGCAGCACCGGGACAGACTACGAGCAGTACTTC	CASSTGTDYEQYF	NA	TRBJ2-7	TRBV28	TRBD1
TGTGCCAGCAGTTACTCCGGGTTGTCCGACACCGGGGAGCTGTTTTTT	CASSYSGLSDTGELFF	NA	TRBJ2-2	TRBV6-6	NA
TGTGCCAGCAGCGATTTGGGACTGTCGAACACTGAAGCTTTCTTT	CASSDLGLSNTEAFF	NA	TRBJ1-1	TRBV6-5	NA
TGTGCCTGGAGGGACAGTTTATATGGCTACACCTTC	CAWRDSLYGYTF	once	TRBJ1-2	TRBV30	NA
TGTGCCAGCAGCTTAGGACAGGGAAGCACAGATACGCAGTATTTT	CASSLGQGSTDTQYF	NA	TRBJ2-3	TRBV11-1	TRBD1
TGTGCCAGCAGTGAGGAGGGAGGTATAAATGAGCAGTTCTTC	CASSEEGGINEQFF	NA	TRBJ2-1	TRBV6-4	NA
TGTGCCAGCAGCCACAGGGTCCCTTTACTGAACACTGAAGCTTTCTTT	CASSHRVPLLNTEAFF	NA	TRBJ1-1	TRBV14	NA
TGCGCCAGCAGTGAAACAGGGGACACCGGGGAGCTGTTTTTT	CASSETGDTGELFF	NA	TRBJ2-2	TRBV10-1	TRBD1
TGTGCCAGCAGCTTTGCGATGGGGGGGGCCTACAATGAGCAGTTCTTC	CASSFAMGGAYNEQFF	NA	TRBJ2-1	TRBV11-2	TRBD2
TGTGCCAGCAGCTTGTTTTCGGGTTCAGTTCATGAGCAGTTCTTC	CASSLFSGSVHEQFF	NA	TRBJ2-1	TRBV5-8	NA
TGTGCCAGCAGCCCCAGGGCTGGGGCCAACGTCCTGACTTTC	CASSPRAGANVLTF	NA	TRBJ2-6	TRBV9	NA
TGCGCCAGCAGGCTTAACCTCGGGGGTGGATATGGCTACACCTTC	CASRLNLGGGYGYTF	NA	TRBJ1-2	TRBV5-1	NA
TGTGCCAGCAGCTCGACGCTAGCGGGAGCGTACAATGAGCAGTTCTTC	CASSSTLAGAYNEQFF	NA	TRBJ2-1	TRBV7-9	TRBD2
TGCGCCAGCAGCCTTACTAGCGATCGGAGTGAGCAGTTCTTC	CASSLTSDRSEQFF	NA	TRBJ2-1	TRBV5-1	TRBD2
TGCGCCAGCAGCCAAGATAGGACAGGGCTGTACGAGCAGTACTTC	CASSQDRTGLYEQYF	NA	TRBJ2-7	TRBV4-3	TRBD1
TGCGCCAGCAGCGCCAGGGAACTAGCGGTTACCGGGGAGCTGTTTTTT	CASSARELAVTGELFF	NA	TRBJ2-2	TRBV5-1	TRBD2
TGTGCCATCAGTGAAGACAGGGGGGTCGAGACCCAGTACTTC	CAISEDRGVETQYF	NA	TRBJ2-5	TRBV10-3	TRBD1
TGTGCCAGCAGCCTACTAGCGGAGAGTAATGAGCAGTTCTTC	CASSLLAESNEQFF	NA	TRBJ2-1	TRBV3-1/TRBV3-2	TRBD2
TGCAGTGCTAGTTTGCGGGAGGGGGGAAACATTCAGTACTTC	CSASLREGGNIQYF	NA	TRBJ2-4	TRBV20-1	TRBD2
TGTGCCAGCAGCCGCAAACCGGACAGGGCTAATGGCTACACCTTC	CASSRKPDRANGYTF	NA	TRBJ1-2	TRBV6-5	TRBD1
TGTGCCAGCAGCCCCGGGACAGGGGGCGTATACGAGCAGTACTTC	CASSPGTGGVYEQYF	NA	TRBJ2-7	TRBV7-2	TRBD1
TGTGCCACCTCTCCCCCGGGGAGCGGGAGAGGGCGGGAGACCCAGTACTTC	CATSPPGSGRGRETQYF	NA	TRBJ2-5	TRBV5-6	TRBD2
TGTGCCAGCAGCGTATACGGTGCTAGCACAGATACGCAGTATTTT	CASSVYGASTDTQYF	NA	TRBJ2-3	TRBV9	NA
TGTGCCAGCTCAGAACAGGGGTACAATGAAAAACTGTTTTTT	CASSEQGYNEKLFF	few	TRBJ1-4	TRBV18	TRBD1
TGTGCCAGCAGCTTGGAGGGACTGAACACCGGGGAGCTGTTTTTT	CASSLEGLNTGELFF	NA	TRBJ2-2	TRBV5-8	NA
TGTGCCAGCAGCGTGTCTAGCGGCCCCACAGATACGCAGTATTTT	CASSVSSGPTDTQYF	NA	TRBJ2-3	TRBV7-9	TRBD2
TGTGCCAGCAGCCGGACTAGCGGCACAGATACGCAGTATTTT	CASSRTSGTDTQYF	NA	TRBJ2-3	TRBV7-9	TRBD2
TGTGCCAGCAGTGGGACTTTTAACACTGAAGCTTTCTTT	CASSGTFNTEAFF	NA	TRBJ1-1	TRBV5-4	NA
TGTGCCAGCAGCCGGGACAGGGTACCCGGGGAGCTGTTTTTT	CASSRDRVPGELFF	NA	TRBJ2-2	TRBV7-3	TRBD1
TGTGCCAGCAGGTCTAGCACAGATACGCAGTATTTT	CASRSSTDTQYF	NA	TRBJ2-3	TRBV28	NA
TGTGCCAGCAGTCCCAACAGGGTACAAGAGACCCAGTACTTC	CASSPNRVQETQYF	NA	TRBJ2-5	TRBV27	NA
TGCGCCAGCAGCCTTAGGAGCGGGCCCTCCTACGAGCAGTACTTC	CASSLRSGPSYEQYF	NA	TRBJ2-7	TRBV4-3	NA
TGTGCCAGCAGCTCTAGGACAGGGACTGGAAACACCATATATTTT	CASSSRTGTGNTIYF	NA	TRBJ1-3	TRBV21-1	NA